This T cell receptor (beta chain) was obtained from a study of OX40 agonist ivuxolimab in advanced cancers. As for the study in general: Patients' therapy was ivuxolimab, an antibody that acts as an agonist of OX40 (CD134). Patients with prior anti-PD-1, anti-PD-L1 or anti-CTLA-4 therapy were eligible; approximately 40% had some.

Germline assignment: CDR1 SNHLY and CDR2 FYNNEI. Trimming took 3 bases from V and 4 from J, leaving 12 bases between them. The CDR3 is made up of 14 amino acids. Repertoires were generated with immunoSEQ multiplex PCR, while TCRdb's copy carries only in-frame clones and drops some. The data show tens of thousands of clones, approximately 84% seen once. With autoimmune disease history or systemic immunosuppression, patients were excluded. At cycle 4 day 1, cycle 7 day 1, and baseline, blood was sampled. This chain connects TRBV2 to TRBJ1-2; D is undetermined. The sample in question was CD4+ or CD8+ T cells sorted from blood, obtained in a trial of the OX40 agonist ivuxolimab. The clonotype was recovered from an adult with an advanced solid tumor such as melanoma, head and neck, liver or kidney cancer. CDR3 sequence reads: CASSDSTAVYGYTF. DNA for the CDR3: TGTGCCAGCAGTGATTCTACAGCGGTCTATGGCTACACCTTC.